One and the same sample provided the 18 T cell receptor beta chains below, sequenced in a study of control samples from healthy donors and cancer patients. Some clones are missing from TCRdb's copy, which holds only in-frame ones; the method was immunoSEQ multiplex PCR. The repertoire holds about 160,000 clones, with approximately 94% as singletons. The sample taken for sequencing was blood. The receptor source for this set is a woman aged 40 to 50 in good health.

The rearrangement links TRBV28 to TRBJ1-2; D remains ambiguous. Germline loops: CDR1 MDHEN, CDR2 SYDVKM. This CDR3 contains 14 residues. The ends were cut back, 7 bases at V and 4 bases at J, with 16 bases in the middle. CDR3 region: CASKSPRTSYGYTF. The DNA of the CDR3 is TGTGCCAGCAAATCCCCCCGGACGAGCTATGGCTACACCTTC.

The chain recombines TRBV11-2 with TRBJ2-7; 7 bases line up with TRBD1. The CDR3 is made up of 13 amino acids. With V trimmed by 5 bases and J by 7 bases, 8 bases remained unmatched. The V gene's germline CDR1 is SGHAT and CDR2 FQNNGV. The CDR3 spells CASSPGTVGEQYF. The CDR3 DNA reads as TGTGCCAGCAGCCCCGGGACAGTGGGTGAGCAGTACTTC.

This clone was recorded once. The chain links TRBV18 to TRBJ2-1; D not resolved. The CDR3 extends over 13 amino acids. V lost 4 bases and J lost 8, with 12 bases in between. Germline V gives CDR1 KGHSH, CDR2 LQKENI. The CDR3 sequence: CASSQERADEQFF. The CDR3 nucleotides read TGTGCCAGCTCACAAGAACGAGCCGATGAGCAGTTCTTC.

This chain uses TRBV5-1 with TRBJ1-6; a possible D gene is TRBD1 (5 bases). From germline, CDR1 is SGHRS and CDR2 YFSETQ. V gave up 0 bases and J gave up 6 bases, with 10 bases separating them. The CDR3 runs to 15 residues. The CDR3 spells CASSLGQGGNSPLHF. The CDR3 DNA sequence: TGCGCCAGCAGCTTGGGCCAGGGAGGTAATTCACCCCTCCACTTT.

Here the CDR3 reads CAWSFNTEAFF. CDR3 in DNA: TGTGCCTGGAGCTTCAACACTGAAGCTTTCTTT. This rearrangement joins TRBV30 to TRBJ1-1; D is uncertain. The CDR3 contains 11 residues. CDR1 GTSNPN and CDR2 SVGIG come from the germline V gene (reference sequence). Trimming pared 3 bases from V and 2 bases from J, leaving 4 bases between.

The chain has TRBV28 and TRBJ1-2; D is uncertain. The CDR3 sequence is 15 residues long. V was shortened by 6 bases and J by 2 bases, with 16 bases between the two germline ends. Germline V gene data show CDR1 as MDHEN and CDR2 as SYDVKM. CDR3 residues: CASRAPKRENYGYTF. The CDR3 DNA follows: TGTGCCAGCAGGGCCCCGAAGCGGGAGAACTATGGCTACACCTTC.

The rearrangement joins TRBV29-1 to TRBJ2-2, with D perhaps TRBD1 or TRBD2 (5 bases each). The germline gives CDR1 SQVTM, CDR2 ANQGSEA. The ends were cut back, 4 bases at V and 5 bases at J, with 11 bases in the middle. The CDR3 is made up of 13 amino acids. The CDR3 DNA is TGCAGCGTTGTCGTTGGGGGTACCGGGGAGCTGTTTTTT. Its translation is CSVVVGGTGELFF.

This chain connects TRBV5-5 to TRBJ2-1; TRBD1 is a possible D gene (5 bases). Germline CDR1 and CDR2: SGHKS and YYEKEE (reference sequence). The CDR3 totals 15 residues. V lost 2 bases, J lost 2 bases, and 11 bases lay in between. As DNA, the CDR3 is TGTGCCAGCAGCTTTTCAGGGTCCCCCTACAATGAGCAGTTCTTC. Translated: CASSFSGSPYNEQFF.

This chain connects TRBV7-2 to TRBJ1-4; no definite D call. The ends were cut back, 1 base at V and 5 bases at J, with 8 bases in the middle. Germline CDR1 is SGHTA and CDR2 is FQGNSA. The CDR3 extends over 14 amino acids. The CDR3 region has the DNA TGTGCCAGCAGCTTAGGGGCTGAGAATGAAAAACTGTTTTTT. It specifies CASSLGAENEKLFF.

A note on this clone: Other DNA sequences from this sample encode an identical CDR3 as well. The rearrangement uses TRBV4-3 and TRBJ1-3; 7 bases agree with TRBD1. J gave up 2 bases and V 0 bases, and 1 base lay outside the gene matches. The CDR3 is made up of 15 amino acids. Germline loops: CDR1 LGHNA, CDR2 YSLEER. Written as DNA, the CDR3 is TGCGCCAGCAGCCAAGAAACAGGGGCTGGAAACACCATATATTTT. As protein: CASSQETGAGNTIYF.

The rearrangement links TRBV5-5 to TRBJ2-5; 9 bases agree with TRBD1. V gave up 4 bases and J gave up 5 bases; unmatched junction bases: 9. CDR1 SGHKS and CDR2 YYEKEE come from the germline V gene (reference sequence). This CDR3 is 15 amino acids long. CDR3 DNA: TGTGCCAGCAGCCAATCGACAGGGGGAGGTGAGACCCAGTACTTC. It translates to CASSQSTGGGETQYF. Complete variable domain (other parts from reference TRBV5-5 and TRBJ2-5): DAGVTQSPTHLIKTRGQQVTLRCSPISGHKSVSWYQQVLGQGPQFIFQYYEKEERGRGNFPDRFSARQFPNYSSELNVNALLLGDSALYLCASSQSTGGGETQYFGPGTRLLVL.

V usage is TRBV4-1 and J usage is TRBJ1-2, with TRBD1 identical over 8 bases. The V and J ends lost 2 bases and 2 bases, in that order; junction bases with no gene match: 4. Per the germline V gene, CDR1 is MGHRA and CDR2 is YSYEKL. This CDR3 has 15 amino acids. CDR3 in amino acids: CASSQQGAQNYGYTF. DNA for the CDR3: TGCGCCAGCAGCCAACAGGGGGCGCAGAACTATGGCTACACCTTC.

A single count supports this clone. The CDR3 loop is CAWNQGQSSYEQYF. CDR3 nucleotide sequence: TGTGCCTGGAACCAAGGACAGAGTTCTTACGAGCAGTACTTC. The V and J genes are TRBV30 and TRBJ2-7, with D perhaps TRBD1 (6 bases). V was trimmed by 4 bases and J by 4 bases, leaving 17 bases between them. The germline CDR1 and CDR2 sequences are GTSNPN and SVGIG (reference sequence). This CDR3 contains 14 residues. The whole variable domain, remainder taken from reference TRBV30 and TRBJ2-7, is SQTIHQWPATLVQPVGSPLSLECTVEGTSNPNLYWYRQAAGRGLQLLFYSVGIGQISSEVPQNLSASRPQDRQFILSSKKLLLSDSGFYLCAWNQGQSSYEQYFGPGTRLTVT.

This chain uses TRBV11-2 with TRBJ2-5, with 9 bases aligning to TRBD1. V lost 5 bases to trimming and J lost 4 bases; unmatched junction nucleotides: 5. The CDR3 totals 14 residues. CDR1 is SGHAT, CDR2 FQNNGV, per germline. This CDR3 is CASSTTGGRETQYF. The CDR3, as DNA: TGTGCCAGCAGCACTACAGGGGGCCGAGAGACCCAGTACTTC. Full variable domain (rest looked up from reference TRBV11-2 and TRBJ2-5): EAGVAQSPRYKIIEKRQSVAFWCNPISGHATLYWYQQILGQGPKLLIQFQNNGVVDDSQLPKDRFSAERLKGVDSTLKIQPAKLEDSAVYLCASSTTGGRETQYFGPGTRLLVL.

The J gene is TRBJ2-7, the V gene TRBV3-1 (or the pseudogene TRBV3-2); 9 bases match TRBD2. The CDR3 runs 14 residues. Losses at the gene ends were 3 bases for V and 2 bases for J; bases not matched to a gene: 2. Germline loops: CDR1 LGHDT, CDR2 YNNKEL (reference sequence). CDR3 sequence (DNA): TGTGCCAGCAGCCAGGCTAGCGGGACCTACGAGCAGTACTTC. Translating gives CASSQASGTYEQYF.

The J gene is TRBJ2-2, the V gene TRBV19, with D perhaps matching TRBD1 (6 bases). Germline CDR1 is LNHDA and CDR2 is SQIVND (reference sequence). CDR3 length: 15 amino acids. The ends were cut back, 7 bases at V and 5 bases at J, with 17 bases in the middle. The CDR3 nucleotides are TGTGCCAGTACCCTCCGGTGGGGGCGGACCGGGGAGCTGTTTTTT. This sequence encodes CASTLRWGRTGELFF. Full variable domain (remainder filled in from reference TRBV19 and TRBJ2-2): DGGITQSPKYLFRKEGQNVTLSCEQNLNHDAMYWYRQDPGQGLRLIYYSQIVNDFQKGDIAEGYSVSREKKESFPLTVTSAQKNPTAFYLCASTLRWGRTGELFFGEGSRLTVL.

This chain joins TRBV7-2 and TRBJ2-7; 8 bases are shared with TRBD2. The CDR3 is 16 amino acids. CDR1 and CDR2 (germline): SGHTA, FQGNSA. The junction had 8 bases not matched to a gene; V was cut back by 2 bases and J by 2 bases. Here the CDR3 reads CASSLSGSNSPYEQYF. The CDR3 nucleotides read TGTGCCAGCAGCTTAAGCGGGAGTAACTCCCCCTACGAGCAGTACTTC.

V and J are TRBV4-1 and TRBJ2-7, with unresolved D. Germline V gene sequence: CDR1 MGHRA, CDR2 YSYEKL. Trimming took 1 base from V and 2 from J, leaving 6 bases between them. This CDR3 has 13 residues. Here the CDR3 DNA reads TGCGCCAGCAGCCAAGTTGGGGCCTACGAGCAGTACTTC. This sequence encodes CASSQVGAYEQYF.